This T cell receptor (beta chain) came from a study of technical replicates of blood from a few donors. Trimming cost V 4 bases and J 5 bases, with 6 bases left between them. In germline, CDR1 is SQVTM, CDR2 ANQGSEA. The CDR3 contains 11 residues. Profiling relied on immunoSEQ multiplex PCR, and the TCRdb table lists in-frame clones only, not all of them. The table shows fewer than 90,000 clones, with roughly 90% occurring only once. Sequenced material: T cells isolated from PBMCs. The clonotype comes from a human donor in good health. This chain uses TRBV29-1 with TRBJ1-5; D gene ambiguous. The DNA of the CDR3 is TGCAGCGTTGCCCGGGATCAGCCCCAGCATTTT. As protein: CSVARDQPQHF.